The 7 T cell receptor beta chains presented below share a single source sample, sequenced in a study of shared clonotypes between healthy human individuals (dated by TCRdb to about 2020). For the CD8 naive samples, CD45RO-negative cells were positively selected for CCR7, yielding a CD45RA+CCR7+ population from which TemRA cells were excluded. The library was made by the immunoSEQ multiplex PCR assay. In TCRdb, the immuneACCESS table is reduced to in-frame sequences with V and J assigned. These tables do not hold every clone; where another copy was compared, an unresolved V gene accounts for under half, and the others remain unexplained. In this sample the table shows about 820,000 clones, approximately 92% of which occur a single time. The ten largest clonotypes hold approximately 25% of the sample. Sequenced sample: naive CD8+ T cells sorted from blood. The sample's cell subset or site, from its label and the paper: CD45RA+CCR7+. The receptors here all came from a man under 40 in good health.

The V call is TRBV2, the J call TRBJ2-7, with D perhaps matching TRBD2 (6 bases). This CDR3 spans 15 amino acids. Trimming removed 7 bases at V and 3 bases at J, with 19 bases between. Germline loops: CDR1 SNHLY, CDR2 FYNNEI. This CDR3 is CASTLGGLNYYEQYF. The CDR3, as DNA: TGTGCCAGCACCTTGGGGGGACTGAACTACTACGAGCAGTACTTC.

This clone was seen once. This likely comes from a read error, as the CDR3 has no conserved phenylalanine or tryptophan at its end. The limits of the CDR3 on the DNA are not certain, so only TCRdb's listed CDR3 is given. The chain uses TRBV4-1 and TRBJ2-7; TRBD2, the D gene given by the table, was not confirmed from the DNA. Germline CDR1 is MGHRA and CDR2 is YSYEKL. The CDR3 is 13 residues long, counting both termini. This chain's CDR3 is CASSQGFGGPLEA.

The CDR3 bases are TGTGCCAGCAGCAGGACTAGCGGGTATATGTACTTC. Translating gives CASSRTSGYMYF. This chain joins TRBV7-9 and TRBJ2-7; 11 bases fit TRBD2. Trimming took 5 bases from V and 12 from J; bases not matched to a gene: 6. The CDR3 has 12 amino acids. Germline V gene data show CDR1 as SEHNR and CDR2 as FQNEAQ (reference sequence).

J is TRBJ2-3 and V is TRBV7-8; 10 bases are a match to TRBD2. CDR3 length: 16 amino acids. The V gene's germline CDR1 is SGHVS and CDR2 FQNEAQ. V shed 5 bases, J shed 0 bases, and the junction held 5 bases outside the gene matches. The CDR3 DNA reads as TGTGCCAGCAGCCCAGTAGCGGGAGGTAGCACAGATACGCAGTATTTT. Translated, it gives CASSPVAGGSTDTQYF.

On this clone: Other DNA sequences in the same sample also yield this CDR3. V and J are TRBV27 and TRBJ2-1; D possibly uses TRBD1 or TRBD2 (5 bases each). Germline V gene sequence: CDR1 MNHEY, CDR2 SMNVEV (reference sequence). Trimming shortened V by 2 bases and J by 14 bases, and 10 bases separated the two germline ends. This CDR3 is 11 amino acids long. CDR3 DNA sequence: TGTGCCAGCAGTTTAGGCCGGGGCGAGTTCTTC. It codes for CASSLGRGEFF.

The J gene is TRBJ1-1, the V gene TRBV7-9; D is possibly TRBD1 (5 bases). The CDR3 extends over 15 amino acids. Per the germline V gene, CDR1 is SEHNR and CDR2 is FQNEAQ (reference sequence). V was trimmed by 1 base and J by 1 base, leaving 10 bases between them. The DNA of the CDR3 is TGTGCCAGCAGCTTAGTCGCGGGGCCGAACACTGAAGCTTTCTTT. It codes for CASSLVAGPNTEAFF.

This chain joins TRBV10-3 and TRBJ1-2, with D unclear. From germline, CDR1 is ENHRY and CDR2 SYGVKD. CDR3 length: 15 residues. Between the trimmed V and J ends, which lost 0 bases and 4 bases, there was a span of 12 bases. In DNA, the CDR3 is TGTGCCATCAGTGAGTCGCAGCGAGACCCCTATGGCTACACCTTC. This sequence encodes CAISESQRDPYGYTF.